This T cell receptor beta chain appears in the sequencing data of a study of blood T cells in healthy people across ages. Study-wide findings and caveats: The study could not conclusively compare naive and antigen-experienced cells, given its unsorted PBMCs. Whereas aged donors had fewer naive CD4+ cells, long-lived donors had more of them and higher diversity.

Comment on this clonotype: Antigen: not known.

For every donor, a draw yielded around 10 milliliters of peripheral blood. The V end was cut by 3 bases, the J end by 2 bases, with 11 bases between. The CDR3 totals 14 residues. Germline V gene data show CDR1 as SQVTM and CDR2 as ANQGSEA. It was with a sample-barcoded 5' primer and a J-beta primer mix that a second PCR of about 7 to 12 cycles was run. Through a template-switch adaptor with 12 random nucleotides, each cDNA molecule received a tag. TCRdb used MiXCR to reprocess the 5' RACE reads, holding one entry per CDR3 protein. This sample has about 1.5 million distinct CDR3 sequences, with about 40% found just once.

The sample consisted of blood. The TCR was taken from a woman under 30 in good health. The chain couples TRBV29-1 to TRBJ2-1; either TRBD1 or TRBD2 may supply D (5 bases each). Written as DNA, the CDR3 is TGCAGCGTTGACGTCGGGGCCACCTACAATGAGCAGTTCTTC. This gives the protein CSVDVGATYNEQFF.